This TCR beta chain was sequenced for a study of cytomegalovirus exposure and HLA in healthy donors. Note on this clone: Its antigen is still unknown.

The V gene end was trimmed by 4 bases and the J gene end by 5 bases; junction bases not matched to a gene: 6. Per the germline V gene, CDR1 is SEHNR and CDR2 is FQNEAQ (reference sequence). The length of the CDR3 is 15 residues. The PCR made use of 60 Vbeta and 13 Jbeta primers. Measured with immunoSEQ multiplex PCR; TCRdb has only the in-frame clones, and not every one. The repertoire includes about 150,000 clones, 75% to 80% of them detected once, and 1.7% sits in the top ten. Overall study findings and caveats: The listing of 150 to 200 TCR beta chains classed them as cytomegalovirus-associated. Follow-up analysis found HLA locus-dependent TCR association rates, highest for DRB1 and lowest for HLA-C. CMV serostatus stood as the only immune exposure information on hand.

The chain combines TRBV7-9 with TRBJ2-7; TRBD2 matches at 12 bases. The TCR was taken from a woman aged 25-40 years in good health and CMV-seronegative. Sequenced: PBMCs. In DNA form, the CDR3 reads TGTGCCAGCAGCTACCTAGCGGGGGGGCCAAACGAGCAGTACTTC. It encodes CASSYLAGGPNEQYF.